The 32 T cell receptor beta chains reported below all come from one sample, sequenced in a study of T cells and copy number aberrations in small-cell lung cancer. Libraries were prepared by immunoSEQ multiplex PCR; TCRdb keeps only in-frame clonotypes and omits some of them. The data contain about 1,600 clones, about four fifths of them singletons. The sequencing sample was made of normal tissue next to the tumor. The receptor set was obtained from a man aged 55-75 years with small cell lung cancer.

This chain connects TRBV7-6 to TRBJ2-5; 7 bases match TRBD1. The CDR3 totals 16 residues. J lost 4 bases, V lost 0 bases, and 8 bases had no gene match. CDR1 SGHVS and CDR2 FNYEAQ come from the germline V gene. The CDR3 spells CASSLAGTVGVETQYF. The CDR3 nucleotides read TGTGCCAGCAGCTTAGCAGGGACAGTTGGGGTAGAGACCCAGTACTTC.

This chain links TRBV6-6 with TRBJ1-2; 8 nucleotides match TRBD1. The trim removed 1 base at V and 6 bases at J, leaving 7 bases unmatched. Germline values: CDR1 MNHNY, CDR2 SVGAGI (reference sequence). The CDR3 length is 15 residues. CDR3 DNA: TGTGCCAGCAGTTACTACGACAGGGGTATCGATGGCTACACCTTC. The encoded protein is CASSYYDRGIDGYTF.

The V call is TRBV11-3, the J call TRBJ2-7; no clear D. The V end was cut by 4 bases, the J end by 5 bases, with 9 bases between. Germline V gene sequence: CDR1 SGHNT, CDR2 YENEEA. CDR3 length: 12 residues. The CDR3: CASSYSRDEQYF. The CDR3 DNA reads TGTGCCAGCAGCTACTCCCGAGACGAGCAGTACTTC. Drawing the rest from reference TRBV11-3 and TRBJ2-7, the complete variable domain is EAGVVQSPRYKIIEKKQPVAFWCNPISGHNTLYWYLQNLGQGPELLIRYENEEAVDDSQLPKDRFSAERLKGVDSTLKIQPAELGDSAVYLCASSYSRDEQYFGPGTRLTVT.

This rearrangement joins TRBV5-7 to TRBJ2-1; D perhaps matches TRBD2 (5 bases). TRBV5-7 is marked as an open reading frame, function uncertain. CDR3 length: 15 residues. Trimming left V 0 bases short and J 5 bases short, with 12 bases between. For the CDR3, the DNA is TGTGCCAGCAGCTTGGCAGCCACTAGGAACAATGAGCAGTTCTTC. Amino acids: CASSLAATRNNEQFF.

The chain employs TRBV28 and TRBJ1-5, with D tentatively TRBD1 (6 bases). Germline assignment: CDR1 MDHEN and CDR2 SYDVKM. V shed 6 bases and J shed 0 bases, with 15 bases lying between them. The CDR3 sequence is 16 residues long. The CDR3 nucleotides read TGTGCCAGCAGCCCTGGGGGCAGGGATAGCAATCAGCCCCAGCATTTT. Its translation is CASSPGGRDSNQPQHF.

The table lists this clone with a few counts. The CDR3 loop reads CASGLPTVPGETQYF. The CDR3 DNA reads TGTGCTAGTGGTTTGCCAACCGTACCGGGGGAGACCCAGTACTTC. V usage is TRBV12-5 and J usage is TRBJ2-5; D is perhaps TRBD2 (5 bases). There are 15 residues in the CDR3. Germline V gene lookup returns CDR1 LGHNT and CDR2 FRNRAP. Trimming stripped 2 bases from V and 5 bases from J, with 15 bases between.

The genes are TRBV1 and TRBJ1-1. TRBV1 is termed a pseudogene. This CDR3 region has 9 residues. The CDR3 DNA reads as TGCACAGGGAACACTGAAGCTTTCTTT. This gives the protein CTGNTEAFF.

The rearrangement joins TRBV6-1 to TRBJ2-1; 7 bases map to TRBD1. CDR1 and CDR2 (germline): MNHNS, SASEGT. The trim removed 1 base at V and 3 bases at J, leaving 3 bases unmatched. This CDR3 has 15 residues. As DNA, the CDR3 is TGTGCCAGCAGTGAAGACAGGGGTGGCTACAATGAGCAGTTCTTC. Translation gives CASSEDRGGYNEQFF.

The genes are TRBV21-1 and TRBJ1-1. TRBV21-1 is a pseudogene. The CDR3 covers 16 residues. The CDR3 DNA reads TGTGCCAGCAGCAAAGCGCTGGGGAGCATGAACACTGAAGCTTTCTTT. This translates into CASSKALGSMNTEAFF.

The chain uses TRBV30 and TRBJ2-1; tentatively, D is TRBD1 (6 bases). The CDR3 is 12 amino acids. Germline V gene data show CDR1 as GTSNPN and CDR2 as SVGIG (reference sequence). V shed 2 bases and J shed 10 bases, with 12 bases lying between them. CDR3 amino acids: CAWSSTTGEQFF. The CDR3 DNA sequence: TGTGCCTGGAGTTCTACTACAGGGGAGCAGTTCTTC.

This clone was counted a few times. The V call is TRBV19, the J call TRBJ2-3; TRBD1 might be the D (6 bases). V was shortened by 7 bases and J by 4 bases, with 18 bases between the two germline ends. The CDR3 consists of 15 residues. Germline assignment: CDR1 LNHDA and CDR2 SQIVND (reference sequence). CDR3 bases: TGTGCCAGTAAATCCGCAGGGGCAGGGGCAGATACGCAGTATTTT. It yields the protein CASKSAGAGADTQYF.

The chain's CDR3 is CAWSVGGTNTEAFF. DNA for the CDR3: TGTGCCTGGAGTGTAGGGGGAACGAACACTGAAGCTTTCTTT. The chain carries TRBV30 and TRBJ1-1, with a possible D match to TRBD1 (6 bases). This CDR3 spans 14 amino acids. From germline, CDR1 is GTSNPN and CDR2 SVGIG (reference sequence). V was pared by 0 bases and J by 1 base, with 9 bases between. Full variable domain (remainder filled in from reference TRBV30 and TRBJ1-1): SQTIHQWPATLVQPVGSPLSLECTVEGTSNPNLYWYRQAAGRGLQLLFYSVGIGQISSEVPQNLSASRPQDRQFILSSKKLLLSDSGFYLCAWSVGGTNTEAFFGQGTRLTVV.

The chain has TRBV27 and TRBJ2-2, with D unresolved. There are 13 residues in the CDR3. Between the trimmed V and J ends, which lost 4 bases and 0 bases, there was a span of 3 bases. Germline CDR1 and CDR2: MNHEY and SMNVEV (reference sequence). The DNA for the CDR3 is TGTGCCAGCAGTTGGCCGAACACCGGGGAGCTGTTTTTT. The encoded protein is CASSWPNTGELFF.

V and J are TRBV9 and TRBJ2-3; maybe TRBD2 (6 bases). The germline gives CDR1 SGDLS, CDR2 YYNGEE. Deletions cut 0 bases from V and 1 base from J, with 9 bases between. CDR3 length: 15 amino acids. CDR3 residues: CASSVAGVGTDTQYF. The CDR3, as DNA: TGTGCCAGCAGCGTAGCGGGAGTAGGCACAGATACGCAGTATTTT.

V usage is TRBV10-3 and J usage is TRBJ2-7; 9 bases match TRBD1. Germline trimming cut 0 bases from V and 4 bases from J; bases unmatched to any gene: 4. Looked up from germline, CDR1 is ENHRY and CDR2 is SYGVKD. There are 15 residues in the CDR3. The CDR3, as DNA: TGTGCCATCAGTGAGTCAACAGGGGGCTCGTACGAGCAGTACTTC. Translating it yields CAISESTGGSYEQYF.

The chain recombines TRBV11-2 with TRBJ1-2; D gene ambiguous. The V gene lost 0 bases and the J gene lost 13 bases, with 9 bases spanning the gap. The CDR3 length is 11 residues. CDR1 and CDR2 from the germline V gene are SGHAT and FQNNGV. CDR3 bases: TGTGCCAGCAGCTTAGACCGGCCTCCCACCTTC. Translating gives CASSLDRPPTF.

This CDR3 reads CASSLRTGYSSGANVLTF. The CDR3 DNA sequence: TGTGCCAGCAGCCTTCGGACAGGGTATTCCTCTGGGGCCAACGTCCTGACTTTC. This chain joins TRBV9 and TRBJ2-6, with 8 bases fitting TRBD1. Germline V CDR1 and CDR2: SGDLS, YYNGEE. The V segment lost 4 bases and the J segment 0 bases; nucleotides outside the gene matches: 9. CDR3 length: 18 residues.

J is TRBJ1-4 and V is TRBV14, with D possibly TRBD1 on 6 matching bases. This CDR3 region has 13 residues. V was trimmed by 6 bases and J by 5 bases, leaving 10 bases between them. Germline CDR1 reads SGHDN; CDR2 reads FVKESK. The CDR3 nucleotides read TGTGCCAGCAGTCGGGACACGAATGAAAAACTGTTTTTT. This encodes CASSRDTNEKLFF.

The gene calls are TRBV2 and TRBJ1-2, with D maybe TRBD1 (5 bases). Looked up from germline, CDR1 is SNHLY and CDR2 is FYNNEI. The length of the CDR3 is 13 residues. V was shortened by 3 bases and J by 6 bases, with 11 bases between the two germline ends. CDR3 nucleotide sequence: TGTGCCAGCAGTGACTGGGGGTCTGATGGCTACACCTTC. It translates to CASSDWGSDGYTF.

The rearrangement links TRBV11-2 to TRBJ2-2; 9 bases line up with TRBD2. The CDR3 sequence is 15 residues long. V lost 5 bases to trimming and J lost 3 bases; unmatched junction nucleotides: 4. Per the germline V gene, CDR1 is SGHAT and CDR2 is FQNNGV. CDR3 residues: CASSEAGGYTGELFF. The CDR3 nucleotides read TGTGCCAGCAGCGAAGCGGGGGGCTACACCGGGGAGCTGTTTTTT.

CDR3 loop: CASSLSGQGLNTGELFF. DNA for the CDR3: TGTGCCAGCAGCCTATCGGGGCAGGGTCTCAACACCGGGGAGCTGTTTTTT. The chain joins TRBV28 to TRBJ2-2, with D perhaps being TRBD1 or TRBD2 (5 bases each). Germline V CDR1 and CDR2: MDHEN, SYDVKM. V lost 6 bases and J 2 bases, leaving 19 bases between the germline ends. This CDR3 has 17 residues.

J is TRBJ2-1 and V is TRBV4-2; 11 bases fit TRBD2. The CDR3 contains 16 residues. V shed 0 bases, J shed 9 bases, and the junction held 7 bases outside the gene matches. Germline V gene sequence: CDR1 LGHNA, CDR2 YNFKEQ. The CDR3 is CASSQEETLAGVEQFF. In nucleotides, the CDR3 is TGTGCCAGCAGCCAAGAGGAAACACTAGCGGGAGTTGAGCAGTTCTTC.

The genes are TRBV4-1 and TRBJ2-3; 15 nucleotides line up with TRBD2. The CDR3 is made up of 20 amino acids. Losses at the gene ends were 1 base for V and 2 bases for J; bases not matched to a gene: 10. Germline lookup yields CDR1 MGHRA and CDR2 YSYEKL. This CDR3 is CASSQVGGTSGGPSTDTQYF. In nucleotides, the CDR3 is TGCGCCAGCAGCCAAGTAGGCGGGACTAGCGGGGGGCCCTCCACAGATACGCAGTATTTT.

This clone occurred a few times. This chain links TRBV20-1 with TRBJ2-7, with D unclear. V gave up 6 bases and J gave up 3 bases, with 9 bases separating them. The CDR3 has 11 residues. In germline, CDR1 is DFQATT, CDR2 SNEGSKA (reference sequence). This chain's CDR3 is CSADTLYEQYF. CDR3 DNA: TGCAGTGCCGATACTCTCTACGAGCAGTACTTC.

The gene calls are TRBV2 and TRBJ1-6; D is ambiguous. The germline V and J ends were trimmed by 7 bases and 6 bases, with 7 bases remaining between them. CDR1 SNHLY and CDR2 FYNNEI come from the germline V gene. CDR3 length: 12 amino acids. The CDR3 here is CASNPPNSPLHF. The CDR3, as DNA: TGTGCCAGCAACCCTCCTAATTCACCCCTCCACTTT.

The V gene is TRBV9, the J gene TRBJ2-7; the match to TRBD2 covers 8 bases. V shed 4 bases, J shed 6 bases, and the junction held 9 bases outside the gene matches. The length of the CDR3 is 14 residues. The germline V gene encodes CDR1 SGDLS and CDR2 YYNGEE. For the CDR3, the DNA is TGTGCCAGCAGCCCAGGCGAACGGGGGGGCGAGCAGTACTTC. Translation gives CASSPGERGGEQYF.

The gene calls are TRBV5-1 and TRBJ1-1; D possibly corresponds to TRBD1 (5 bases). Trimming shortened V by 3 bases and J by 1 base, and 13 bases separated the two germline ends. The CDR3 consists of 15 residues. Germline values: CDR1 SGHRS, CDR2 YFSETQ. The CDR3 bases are TGCGCCAGCAGCTACAGCGACAGCCAGAACACTGAAGCTTTCTTT. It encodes CASSYSDSQNTEAFF. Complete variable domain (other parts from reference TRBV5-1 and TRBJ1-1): KAGVTQTPRYLIKTRGQQVTLSCSPISGHRSVSWYQQTPGQGLQFLFEYFSETQRNKGNFPGRFSGRQFSNSRSEMNVSTLELGDSALYLCASSYSDSQNTEAFFGQGTRLTVV.

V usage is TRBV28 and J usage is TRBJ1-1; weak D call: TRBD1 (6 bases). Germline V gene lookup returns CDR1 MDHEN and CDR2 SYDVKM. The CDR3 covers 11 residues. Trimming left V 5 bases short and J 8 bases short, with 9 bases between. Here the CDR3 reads CASSRQAEAFF. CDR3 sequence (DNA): TGTGCCAGCAGTCGACAGGCAGAAGCTTTCTTT.

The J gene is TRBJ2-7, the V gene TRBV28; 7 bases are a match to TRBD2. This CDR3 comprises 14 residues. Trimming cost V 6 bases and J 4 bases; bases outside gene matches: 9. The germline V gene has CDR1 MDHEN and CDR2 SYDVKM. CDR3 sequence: CASSSWGAGYEQYF. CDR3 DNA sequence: TGTGCCAGCAGCTCCTGGGGAGCGGGGTACGAGCAGTACTTC.

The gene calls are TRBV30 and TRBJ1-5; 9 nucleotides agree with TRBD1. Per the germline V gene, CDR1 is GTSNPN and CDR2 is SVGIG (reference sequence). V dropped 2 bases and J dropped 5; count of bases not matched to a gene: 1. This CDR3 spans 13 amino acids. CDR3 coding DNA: TGTGCCTGGAGTACAGGGGGCGATCAGCCCCAGCATTTT. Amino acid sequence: CAWSTGGDQPQHF.

This CDR3 reads CASSLFPWTGEAFF. The CDR3 DNA reads TGTGCCAGCAGTTTATTCCCCTGGACGGGAGAAGCTTTCTTT. V gene TRBV27 combines with J gene TRBJ1-1; D is ambiguous. With 1 base removed from V and 8 bases from J, the gap between germline ends came to 14 bases. Per germline, CDR1 MNHEY and CDR2 SMNVEV (reference sequence). CDR3 length: 14 amino acids.

CDR3 in DNA: TGTGCCAGCAGCCAATTATCGGCGAGCACCCAGTACTTC. It specifies CASSQLSASTQYF. The chain uses TRBV4-2 and TRBJ2-5; the D is unclear. The CDR3 loop spans 13 amino acids. V lost 2 bases to trimming and J lost 8 bases, with 12 bases between them. Looked up from germline, CDR1 is LGHNA and CDR2 is YNFKEQ.